The 11 T cell receptor beta chains given below trace back to one sample, sequenced in a study of blood T cell repertoires in COVID-19. Data came from immunoSEQ multiplex PCR; TCRdb stores just in-frame clones and leaves some out. Of about 400,000 clones listed, 87% were seen once; the top ten hold approximately 2%. Sample: PBMCs or T cells enriched from blood (not recorded which). Source of these receptors: a woman aged 18-29 years with acute COVID-19.

V and J are TRBV11-2 and TRBJ1-2, with a tentative D call TRBD1 (5 bases). Trimming cost V 1 base and J 3 bases, with 12 bases left between them. The germline gives CDR1 SGHAT, CDR2 FQNNGV. This CDR3 is built from 15 residues. CDR3 DNA: TGTGCCAGCAGCTTAGGCCAGGACACCCACTATGGCTACACCTTC. It specifies CASSLGQDTHYGYTF.

This rearrangement joins TRBV29-1 to TRBJ2-7, with a weak D call TRBD1 (6 bases). V lost 4 bases, J lost 6 bases, and 13 bases lay in between. This CDR3 is 12 amino acids long. CDR1 and CDR2 (germline): SQVTM, ANQGSEA. The CDR3 DNA sequence: TGCAGCGTTGTCACAGGGAACGGCGAGCAGTACTTC. Amino acid sequence: CSVVTGNGEQYF.

The chain recombines TRBV5-6 with TRBJ2-7, with a possible D match to TRBD1 (5 bases). Germline V gives CDR1 SGHDT, CDR2 YYEEEE. CDR3 length: 13 amino acids. V gave up 4 bases and J gave up 3 bases, with 11 bases separating them. The CDR3 protein is CASSLNRNYEQYF. CDR3 coding DNA: TGTGCCAGCAGCCTGAACAGGAACTACGAGCAGTACTTC.

This clone was detected only a few times. The V gene is TRBV27, the J gene TRBJ1-1; 7 nucleotides line up with TRBD1. The CDR3 contains 13 residues. J gave up 10 bases and V 5 bases, and 10 bases lay outside the gene matches. Germline V gene lookup returns CDR1 MNHEY and CDR2 SMNVEV (reference sequence). The CDR3 DNA sequence: TGTGCCAGCAGTGTATACAGGGGATTAGGAGCTTTCTTT. Translation gives CASSVYRGLGAFF.

The CDR3 nucleotides are TGCGCCAGCAGCCCCACGGAGAGCTACGAGCAGTACTTC. Residues: CASSPTESYEQYF. The chain combines TRBV4-1 with TRBJ2-7; D gene unclear. The CDR3 is 13 residues long. The V end lost 4 bases, the J end lost 3 bases, and 10 bases lay between the germline ends. The germline gives CDR1 MGHRA, CDR2 YSYEKL.

The rearrangement uses TRBV29-1 and TRBJ2-7; TRBD2 is a possible D gene (6 bases). The V end was cut by 4 bases, the J end by 3 bases, with 13 bases between. Germline lookup yields CDR1 SQVTM and CDR2 ANQGSEA. The CDR3 length is 13 residues. CDR3 bases: TGCAGCGTTGCCCAAGGAGGGGACTACGAGCAGTACTTC. It translates to CSVAQGGDYEQYF.

The chain employs TRBV19 and TRBJ1-2; TRBD1 matches at 7 bases. J lost 7 bases, V lost 5 bases, and 10 bases had no gene match. The length of the CDR3 is 14 residues. Germline CDR1 and CDR2: LNHDA and SQIVND (reference sequence). The CDR3 protein is CASSPGQANPGYTF. The DNA for the CDR3 is TGTGCCAGTAGTCCTGGACAGGCAAACCCTGGCTACACCTTC.

The genes are TRBV11-2 and TRBJ1-4; D is uncertain. The CDR3 contains 13 residues. CDR1 SGHAT and CDR2 FQNNGV come from the germline V gene. The germline V and J ends were trimmed by 1 base and 5 bases, with 5 bases remaining between them. CDR3 sequence reads: CASSLALNEKLFF. CDR3 nucleotides: TGTGCCAGCAGCTTAGCTCTAAATGAAAAACTGTTTTTT.

The chain combines TRBV2 with TRBJ2-2; TRBD1 aligns across 7 bases. CDR3 length equals 15 residues. CDR1 and CDR2 (germline): SNHLY, FYNNEI. J was trimmed by 6 bases and V by 3 bases; bases with no gene match: 7. The CDR3, as DNA: TGTGCCAGCAGTGAGTCCGGCAGGGGGTCCGGGGAGCTGTTTTTT. This sequence encodes CASSESGRGSGELFF.

The V and J genes are TRBV28 and TRBJ1-6; D unclear. V dropped 2 bases and J dropped 7 bases, with 12 bases sitting between them. There are 15 residues in the CDR3. Germline V gene data show CDR1 as MDHEN and CDR2 as SYDVKM. CDR3 protein: CASSLDAVINSPLHF. CDR3 nucleotides: TGTGCCAGCAGTTTAGACGCGGTCATCAATTCACCCCTCCACTTT.

The chain uses TRBV9 and TRBJ1-1, with 7 bases lining up with TRBD1. After removal of 3 bases from V and 2 bases from J, the junction contained 7 bases not matched to a gene. CDR1 and CDR2 (germline): SGDLS, YYNGEE. The CDR3 loop spans 15 amino acids. This CDR3 reads CASSGHRGPNTEAFF. The CDR3 DNA is TGTGCCAGCAGCGGCCACAGGGGCCCTAACACTGAAGCTTTCTTT.